A selection of T cell receptor beta chains follows, all from one sample in a study of T cell repertoires in cytomegalovirus infection. A single record per CDR3 protein comes from TCRdb applying MiXCR to the reads. This table has some 180,000 distinct CDR3 sequences, less than 9.5% appearing once. The sequenced sample was PBMCs. These receptors were obtained from a human donor in good health (CMV status not recorded). Some clones in this sample may be carry-over from other donors' samples. Both conserved end residues are part of each CDR3. A D gene is named only where the DNA matches it firmly. Rows may omit the clone size; those that give it use once, few, many or a size class.

clone size	D gene	V gene	J gene	CDR3 protein	CDR3 DNA
many	TRBD1	TRBV6-1	TRBJ1-1	CASSATGRWSTEAFF	TGTGCCAGCAGTGCGACAGGGAGGTGGAGCACTGAAGCTTTCTTT
many	TRBD1	TRBV28	TRBJ1-4	CASGGQGAIDEKLFF	TGTGCCAGCGGTGGACAGGGGGCGATAGATGAAAAACTGTTTTTT
many	.	TRBV6-1	TRBJ1-6	CASRGSGTAYSPLHF	TGTGCCAGCAGGGGGTCCGGGACGGCTTATTCACCCCTCCACTTT
few	TRBD1	TRBV2	TRBJ1-5	CASSLGQGVDQPQHF	TGTGCCAGCAGTCTAGGACAGGGGGTAGATCAGCCCCAGCATTTT
few	.	TRBV20-1	TRBJ2-7	CSATAVEQYF	TGCAGTGCAACGGCGGTCGAGCAGTACTTC
many	.	TRBV12-3/TRBV12-4	TRBJ2-7	CASSFSAQTIYEQYF	TGTGCCAGCAGTTTCAGTGCACAGACTATCTACGAGCAGTACTTC
many	TRBD1	TRBV27	TRBJ1-1	CASSGFRDRAFF	TGTGCCAGCAGTGGCTTCCGGGACAGGGCTTTCTTT
many	.	TRBV7-2	TRBJ2-3	CASSLDGSTDTQYF	TGTGCCAGCAGCTTAGATGGCAGCACAGATACGCAGTATTTT
.	.	TRBV7-8	TRBJ2-7	CASSNTGKGGYEQYF	TGTGCCAGCAGCAATACCGGGAAAGGGGGATACGAGCAGTACTTC
many	.	TRBV11-2	TRBJ1-1	CASSSAPENTEAFF	TGTGCCAGCAGCTCCGCTCCAGAGAACACTGAAGCTTTCTTT
.	.	TRBV20-1	TRBJ2-7	CSARGVAGNYEQYF	TGCAGTGCTAGAGGAGTCGCCGGTAACTACGAGCAGTACTTC
many	.	TRBV6-1	TRBJ1-1	CASSELERTEAFF	TGTGCCAGCAGTGAATTAGAGAGGACTGAAGCTTTCTTT
few	.	TRBV28	TRBJ2-1	CASSDSVSLLYNEQFF	TGTGCCAGCAGTGATAGCGTTTCGCTCCTTTACAATGAGCAGTTCTTC
many	.	TRBV28	TRBJ2-1	CASSFGSYNEQFF	TGTGCCAGCAGTTTTGGCAGTTACAATGAGCAGTTCTTC
few	TRBD1	TRBV9	TRBJ1-5	CASSFQGDQPQHF	TGTGCCAGCAGCTTCCAGGGGGATCAGCCCCAGCATTTT
.	.	TRBV28	TRBJ2-1	CASSFSVFRQIDNEQFF	TGTGCCAGCAGTTTTTCCGTATTCCGACAGATAGACAATGAGCAGTTCTTC
many	.	TRBV7-6	TRBJ2-3	CASSMGDSTDTQYF	TGTGCCAGCAGCATGGGGGACAGCACAGATACGCAGTATTTT
few	TRBD1	TRBV10-2	TRBJ2-7	CASSPGDRGTYEQYF	TGCGCCAGCTCCCCTGGGGACAGAGGAACCTACGAGCAGTACTTC
many	.	TRBV7-6	TRBJ2-6	CASSLRDGLSGANVLTF	TGTGCCAGCAGCTTAAGGGACGGGCTCTCTGGGGCCAACGTCCTGACTTTC
many	TRBD1	TRBV7-2	TRBJ2-4	CASSRSPGTGTNIQYF	TGTGCCAGCAGCCGAAGTCCCGGGACAGGGACGAACATTCAGTACTTC
few	.	TRBV5-5	TRBJ1-3	CASSLEWERFSGNTIYF	TGTGCCAGCAGCTTGGAATGGGAACGATTCTCTGGAAACACCATATATTTT
few	.	TRBV6-2/TRBV6-3	TRBJ2-3	CASSYSSGRYTQYF	TGTGCCAGCAGTTACTCATCTGGCAGGTATACGCAGTATTTT
many	.	TRBV7-2	TRBJ2-7	CASSLSRTYEQYF	TGTGCCAGCAGCCTCTCTAGGACCTACGAGCAGTACTTC
many	.	TRBV7-2	TRBJ2-7	CASSLGRGKAYEQYF	TGTGCCAGCAGCTTAGGCAGGGGCAAGGCCTACGAGCAGTACTTC
.	TRBD2	TRBV20-1	TRBJ2-7	CSALSGSSYEQYF	TGCAGTGCTTTGAGCGGGAGCTCCTACGAGCAGTACTTC
.	.	TRBV20-1	TRBJ2-7	CSAQDQGKFSYEQYF	TGCAGTGCCCAAGATCAGGGGAAATTCTCCTACGAGCAGTACTTC
.	TRBD1	TRBV20-1	TRBJ2-7	CSARGTGYSYEQYF	TGCAGTGCTAGAGGGACAGGGTATTCCTACGAGCAGTACTTC
many	.	TRBV7-2	TRBJ2-7	CASTETSQVYEQYF	TGTGCCAGCACCGAGACTAGTCAGGTCTACGAGCAGTACTTC
many	TRBD1	TRBV6-5	TRBJ1-2	CASRRGQLYGYTF	TGTGCCAGCAGGCGGGGACAGCTGTATGGCTACACCTTC
many	TRBD2	TRBV2	TRBJ2-1	CASSPGLAASGQFF	TGTGCCAGCAGTCCGGGACTAGCGGCGTCAGGGCAGTTCTTC
once	.	TRBV2	TRBJ1-2	CASSGRDQTPGYGYTF	TGTGCCAGCAGTGGGCGGGACCAAACACCGGGATATGGCTACACCTTC
.	.	TRBV6-1	TRBJ1-1	CASSSPGRGWTEAFF	TGTGCCAGCAGTTCTCCGGGGAGGGGCTGGACTGAAGCTTTCTTT
many	.	TRBV29-1	TRBJ2-1	CSVEGGAESSYNEQFF	TGCAGCGTTGAAGGGGGAGCGGAGAGCTCCTACAATGAGCAGTTCTTC
many	TRBD2	TRBV7-2	TRBJ2-7	CASSRPGGEQYF	TGTGCCAGCAGCAGACCGGGGGGCGAGCAGTACTTC
many	.	TRBV25-1	TRBJ2-5	CASMQPGRQETQYF	TGTGCCAGCATGCAGCCGGGACGGCAAGAGACCCAGTACTTC
.	.	TRBV2	TRBJ2-7	CASSVGGPYEQYF	TGTGCCAGCAGTGTAGGAGGCCCCTACGAGCAGTACTTC
.	.	TRBV19	TRBJ1-1	CASSIGLEGPEAFF	TGTGCCAGTAGTATTGGGCTGGAGGGCCCTGAAGCTTTCTTT
many	.	TRBV10-3	TRBJ2-3	CAISEGGGGSTDTQYF	TGTGCCATCAGTGAGGGGGGCGGGGGCAGCACAGATACGCAGTATTTT
.	.	TRBV6-2/TRBV6-3	TRBJ2-5	CASSYSGQGRQETQYF	TGTGCCAGCAGTTACTCGGGGCAGGGGCGACAAGAGACCCAGTACTTC
many	TRBD1	TRBV7-6	TRBJ1-1	CASSLVVGTENTEAFF	TGTGCCAGCAGCTTAGTGGTTGGGACAGAGAACACTGAAGCTTTCTTT
many	TRBD1	TRBV7-2	TRBJ1-1	CASSQTDRGTEAFF	TGTGCCAGCAGTCAGACGGACAGGGGCACTGAAGCTTTCTTT
many	.	TRBV7-2	TRBJ2-7	CASSLGGVENEQYF	TGTGCCAGCAGCTTAGGAGGCGTTGAAAACGAGCAGTACTTC
.	TRBD2	TRBV15	TRBJ2-7	CATSRGHGGRAFYEQYF	TGTGCCACCAGCAGAGGCCACGGCGGGAGGGCCTTCTACGAGCAGTACTTC
many	.	TRBV10-3	TRBJ1-3	CAISGGPASSGNTIYF	TGTGCCATCAGTGGCGGACCCGCTAGCTCTGGAAACACCATATATTTT
many	TRBD1	TRBV28	TRBJ1-1	CASSPDRGRAFF	TGTGCCAGCAGCCCTGACAGGGGGCGAGCTTTCTTT
few	TRBD2	TRBV5-6	TRBJ2-3	CASSLEAGLTDTQYF	TGTGCCAGCAGCTTAGAAGCGGGACTGACAGATACGCAGTATTTT
many	.	TRBV6-2/TRBV6-3	TRBJ1-5	CASSYGFRGAANQPQHF	TGTGCCAGCAGTTACGGCTTCCGGGGCGCGGCCAATCAGCCCCAGCATTTT
many	.	TRBV7-9	TRBJ1-2	CASSLGPGLGYTF	TGTGCCAGCAGCTTAGGGCCAGGTTTGGGCTACACCTTC
few	.	TRBV28	TRBJ2-7	CASSSRTTPYEQYF	TGTGCCAGCAGTTCAAGGACTACCCCATACGAGCAGTACTTC
many	TRBD1	TRBV12-3/TRBV12-4	TRBJ2-2	CATLRDRVNTGELFF	TGTGCCACCCTCCGGGACAGGGTTAACACCGGGGAGCTGTTTTTT